This is a list of T cell receptor beta chains from one sample in a study of cytomegalovirus exposure and HLA in healthy donors. Assay used: immunoSEQ multiplex PCR; TCRdb lists only in-frame clones, some missing. Among around 95,000 clones listed, about four fifths were seen once. Material for sequencing was PBMCs. These receptors originate from a woman aged 40 to 55 in good health and CMV-seropositive. Both conserved end residues are part of each CDR3. The order of the fields is J gene, clone size, D gene, V gene, CDR3 protein, CDR3 DNA. D genes are given only for firm matches. Clone size is given for some rows only: seen once, a few or many times, or a class if the clone is expanded.

>TRBJ2-4|NA|NA|TRBV19
CASSGAIAKNIQYF
TGTGCCAGTAGTGGAGCGATAGCCAAAAACATTCAGTACTTC
>TRBJ1-2|NA|NA|TRBV7-2
CASSERSGTGKNGYTF
TGTGCCAGCAGCGAAAGGAGTGGTACTGGAAAGAATGGCTACACCTTC
>TRBJ2-2|NA|TRBD2|TRBV25-1
CASSEFSGRGGTGELFF
TGTGCCAGCAGTGAATTTAGCGGGAGAGGCGGCACCGGGGAGCTGTTTTTT
>TRBJ1-2|NA|NA|TRBV4-1
CASSFEEGGNYGYTF
TGCGCCAGCAGCTTCGAGGAGGGAGGGAACTATGGCTACACCTTC
>TRBJ2-1|NA|TRBD2|TRBV4-2
CASSRGGISGSNEQFF
TGTGCCAGCAGCCGCGGGGGGATTAGCGGGAGCAATGAGCAGTTCTTC
>TRBJ2-3|once|NA|TRBV6-4
CASSVAVASDTQYF
TGTGCCAGCAGTGTAGCGGTTGCCTCGGATACGCAGTATTTT
>TRBJ1-1|NA|NA|TRBV14
CASSQTQKGTEAFF
TGTGCCAGCAGCCAAACACAGAAGGGGACTGAAGCTTTCTTT
>TRBJ2-7|NA|TRBD1|TRBV7-9
CASSLKDRGVYEQYF
TGTGCCAGCAGCTTGAAGGACAGGGGTGTTTACGAGCAGTACTTC
>TRBJ2-3|NA|NA|TRBV5-6
CASSFQITDTQYF
TGTGCCAGCAGCTTTCAGATCACAGATACGCAGTATTTT
>TRBJ2-5|NA|NA|TRBV20-1
CSAKETQYF
TGCAGTGCCAAAGAGACCCAGTACTTC
>TRBJ1-5|NA|NA|TRBV27
CASSLRPRDQPQHF
TGTGCCAGCAGTTTACGCCCCCGGGATCAGCCCCAGCATTTT
>TRBJ2-2|NA|NA|TRBV18
CASSPIVARDTGELFF
TGTGCCAGCTCACCGATAGTGGCCAGGGACACCGGGGAGCTGTTTTTT
>TRBJ2-1|few|TRBD2|TRBV9
CASSPTSGGALNNEQFF
TGTGCCAGCAGCCCGACCTCGGGAGGGGCTTTAAACAATGAGCAGTTCTTC
>TRBJ2-2|few|TRBD2|TRBV10-2
CASSRLAGTGELFF
TGCGCCAGCAGTCGACTAGCGGGCACCGGGGAGCTGTTTTTT
>TRBJ2-3|few|TRBD2|TRBV11-2
CASSLRLAGEGTQYF
TGTGCCAGCAGCTTAAGGCTAGCGGGAGAGGGTACGCAGTATTTT
>TRBJ2-7|few|TRBD1|TRBV7-6
CASSRDRGASYEQYF
TGTGCCAGCAGCAGGGACAGGGGGGCGTCCTACGAGCAGTACTTC
>TRBJ2-3|NA|NA|TRBV29-1
CSVDGGLDTQYF
TGCAGCGTTGACGGGGGGCTAGATACGCAGTATTTT
>TRBJ1-3|NA|TRBD1|TRBV7-9
CASSPRDSSGNTIYF
TGTGCCAGCAGCCCACGGGACAGCTCTGGAAACACCATATATTTT
>TRBJ1-4|few|TRBD1|TRBV5-1
CASSPEPGTANEKLFF
TGCGCCAGCAGCCCTGAACCCGGGACAGCAAATGAAAAACTGTTTTTT
>TRBJ1-6|NA|NA|TRBV11-2
CASSLYGQLANSPLHF
TGTGCCAGCAGCCTATACGGACAGTTGGCTAACTCACCCCTCCACTTT
>TRBJ1-1|NA|NA|TRBV5-5
CASSLEGQNTEAFF
TGTGCCAGCAGCTTGGAGGGACAGAACACTGAAGCTTTCTTT
>TRBJ1-1|few|TRBD1|TRBV6-6
CASSYADRRAEAFF
TGTGCCAGCAGTTACGCGGACAGGCGGGCTGAAGCTTTCTTT
>TRBJ1-1|once|TRBD1|TRBV10-3
CAISDPPAGGAGTEAFF
TGTGCCATCAGTGACCCCCCAGCAGGGGGCGCGGGTACTGAAGCTTTCTTT
>TRBJ1-1|NA|TRBD1|TRBV10-3
CAIGDRGDTEAFF
TGTGCCATCGGGGACAGGGGGGACACTGAAGCTTTCTTT
>TRBJ1-5|once|NA|TRBV10-3
CAISEGGGGNQPQHF
TGTGCCATCAGTGAGGGTGGGGGGGGCAATCAGCCCCAGCATTTT
>TRBJ2-7|NA|TRBD2|TRBV9
CASSVGALAGHGEQYF
TGTGCCAGCAGCGTAGGGGCGCTAGCGGGGCACGGCGAGCAGTACTTC
>TRBJ2-1|once|TRBD2|TRBV14
CASSQRLAGGGEQFF
TGTGCCAGCAGCCAAAGGCTAGCGGGAGGAGGGGAGCAGTTCTTC
>TRBJ2-5|NA|NA|TRBV4-2
CASSPEGAEETQYF
TGTGCCAGCAGCCCAGAGGGAGCGGAAGAGACCCAGTACTTC
>TRBJ2-7|NA|TRBD2|TRBV29-1
CSVKGGTSRGYEQYF
TGCAGCGTTAAAGGCGGGACTAGCAGAGGTTACGAGCAGTACTTC
>TRBJ2-7|NA|NA|TRBV11-3
CASSYDSTEEQYF
TGTGCCAGCAGCTATGACTCAACGGAAGAGCAGTACTTC
>TRBJ2-3|NA|TRBD1|TRBV5-1
CASSLQGETDTQYF
TGCGCCAGCAGCCTACAGGGGGAAACAGATACGCAGTATTTT
>TRBJ2-2|NA|TRBD1|TRBV15
CATSRASGTGRSGELFF
TGTGCCACCAGCAGAGCATCCGGGACAGGGAGGTCCGGGGAGCTGTTTTTT
>TRBJ1-3|NA|NA|TRBV28
CASSRTNSGNTIYF
TGTGCCAGCAGCCGGACAAACTCTGGAAACACCATATATTTT
>TRBJ1-5|NA|NA|TRBV7-9
CASSGGAFNQPQHF
TGTGCCAGTTCGGGAGGGGCATTCAATCAGCCCCAGCATTTT
>TRBJ1-1|NA|TRBD1|TRBV4-1
CASSQGLQGDNTEAFF
TGCGCCAGCAGCCAAGGATTACAGGGGGACAACACTGAAGCTTTCTTT
>TRBJ1-1|NA|NA|TRBV30
CAWARFTSGGMNTEAFF
TGTGCCTGGGCACGTTTTACTTCGGGGGGGATGAACACTGAAGCTTTCTTT
>TRBJ1-3|medium-sized|NA|TRBV1
CTSSPPEGVPSGNTIYF
TGCACCAGCAGCCCCCCTGAGGGGGTTCCGTCCGGAAACACCATATATTTT
>TRBJ2-2|NA|TRBD1|TRBV19
CAITGGVVRGGELFF
TGTGCCATTACAGGGGGCGTAGTGAGAGGCGGGGAGCTGTTTTTT
>TRBJ2-1|NA|NA|TRBV15
CATSREEFHEQFF
TGTGCCACCAGCAGAGAAGAGTTCCATGAGCAGTTCTTC
>TRBJ2-2|NA|NA|TRBV5-6
CASSPDTGNTGELFF
TGTGCCAGCAGTCCCGATACAGGGAACACCGGGGAGCTGTTTTTT
>TRBJ2-7|NA|TRBD2|TRBV5-4
CASSAPGLAASYEQYF
TGTGCCAGCAGCGCACCGGGACTAGCGGCGAGCTACGAGCAGTACTTC
>TRBJ2-5|NA|TRBD2|TRBV11-2
CASSLAVAGPQETQYF
TGTGCCAGCAGCTTAGCGGTAGCGGGACCACAAGAGACCCAGTACTTC
>TRBJ2-2|NA|TRBD2|TRBV7-9
CASSLVRLAGDSTGELFF
TGTGCCAGCAGCTTAGTGAGGCTAGCGGGAGATTCAACCGGGGAGCTGTTTTTT
>TRBJ2-5|NA|NA|TRBV28
CASSSQGVADQTQYF
TGTGCCAGCAGCTCCCAGGGCGTGGCAGACCAGACCCAGTACTTC
>TRBJ2-2|NA|NA|TRBV6-5
CASSYRPGELFF
TGTGCCAGCAGTTACCGTCCCGGGGAGCTGTTTTTT
>TRBJ2-3|NA|TRBD2|TRBV7-2
CASSPGYRGSADTQYF
TGTGCCAGCAGCCCCGGTTACCGCGGGAGTGCAGATACGCAGTATTTT
>TRBJ2-2|NA|NA|TRBV29-1
CSVGQVANTGELFF
TGCAGCGTTGGACAGGTCGCGAACACCGGGGAGCTGTTTTTT
>TRBJ1-1|NA|TRBD1|TRBV5-6
CASSNTGGVHEAFF
TGTGCCAGCAGCAATACAGGGGGCGTTCATGAAGCTTTCTTT
>TRBJ2-7|once|TRBD1|TRBV10-1
CASTPTGNYEQYF
TGCGCCAGCACCCCGACAGGGAACTACGAGCAGTACTTC
>TRBJ2-7|few|TRBD1|TRBV10-3
CAIRRDRQDYEQYF
TGTGCCATCAGGCGGGACAGGCAAGACTACGAGCAGTACTTC
>TRBJ2-1|NA|TRBD2|TRBV7-8
CASSLQGTSGTNEQFF
TGTGCCAGCAGCTTACAAGGGACTAGCGGGACGAATGAGCAGTTCTTC
>TRBJ2-1|NA|TRBD2|TRBV29-1
CSASAGGDEQFF
TGCAGCGCGTCAGCGGGAGGGGATGAGCAGTTCTTC
>TRBJ2-1|NA|TRBD2|TRBV30
CAWSPGLAEYNEQFF
TGTGCCTGGAGCCCGGGACTAGCGGAGTACAATGAGCAGTTCTTC
>TRBJ2-5|NA|TRBD1|TRBV13
CASSLDRDSNQETQYF
TGTGCCAGCAGCCTCGACCGGGACAGCAACCAAGAGACCCAGTACTTC
>TRBJ1-5|NA|NA|TRBV29-1
CSATGSVFGPQHF
TGCAGCGCCACCGGGAGTGTCTTTGGGCCCCAGCATTTT
>TRBJ1-1|NA|NA|TRBV29-1
CSVEGGGRLEAFF
TGCAGCGTTGAAGGGGGGGGACGCCTAGAAGCTTTCTTT
>TRBJ2-5|few|NA|TRBV5-8
CASSYRAETQYF
TGTGCCAGCAGCTATCGCGCAGAGACCCAGTACTTC
>TRBJ1-1|NA|NA|TRBV11-3
CASSLERWANTEAFF
TGTGCCAGCAGCTTAGAAAGGTGGGCGAACACTGAAGCTTTCTTT
>TRBJ2-7|NA|NA|TRBV19
CASSKGQGPYEQYF
TGTGCCAGTAGTAAGGGTCAGGGGCCCTACGAGCAGTACTTC
>TRBJ2-5|NA|TRBD1|TRBV13
CASSSASQGEETQYF
TGTGCCAGCAGCTCCGCCTCTCAGGGGGAAGAGACCCAGTACTTC